Below, 11 T cell receptor beta chains from the same sample are listed, as sequenced in a study of blood T cell repertoires in COVID-19. Sequenced by immunoSEQ multiplex PCR; TCRdb stores in-frame clones only, minus some. The table records fewer than 200,000 clones, about 85% of them present only once. Sample: peripheral blood. The receptors shown here come from a man aged 55 to 70 who had recovered from COVID-19.

The chain uses TRBV7-2 and TRBJ2-5, with a possible D match to TRBD2 (5 bases). This CDR3 contains 13 residues. CDR1 is SGHTA and CDR2 is FQGNSA in the germline V gene. Deletions cut 8 bases from V and 2 bases from J, with 12 bases between. For the CDR3, the DNA is TGTGCCAGCGGAAAGAGGGTTCAAGAGACCCAGTACTTC. This gives the protein CASGKRVQETQYF.

The V gene is TRBV7-9, the J gene TRBJ2-2; 11 bases map to TRBD2. The CDR3 has 17 amino acids. The junction had 9 bases not matched to a gene; V was cut back by 4 bases and J by 5 bases. Per the germline V gene, CDR1 is SEHNR and CDR2 is FQNEAQ (reference sequence). This CDR3 reads CASSSRLAGYSTGELFF. The CDR3 DNA reads TGTGCCAGCAGCTCGCGACTAGCGGGATATAGTACCGGGGAGCTGTTTTTT. The full variable domain, in which reference TRBV7-9 and TRBJ2-2 provide the parts outside the CDR3, is DTGVSQNPRHKITKRGQNVTFRCDPISEHNRLYWYRQTLGQGPEFLTYFQNEAQLEKSRLLSDRFSAERPKGSFSTLEIQRTEQGDSAMYLCASSSRLAGYSTGELFFGEGSRLTVL.

V is TRBV10-3 and J is TRBJ2-1; maybe TRBD1 (6 bases). V lost 6 bases to trimming and J lost 4 bases, with 13 bases between them. Germline V CDR1 and CDR2: ENHRY, SYGVKD. This CDR3 comprises 14 residues. CDR3: CAISGKTGYNEQFF. In DNA, the CDR3 is TGTGCCATCAGCGGAAAGACAGGTTACAATGAGCAGTTCTTC.

V is TRBV19 and J is TRBJ1-2; D possibly corresponds to TRBD1 (5 bases). Germline CDR1 LNHDA, CDR2 SQIVND (reference sequence). The V end was cut by 5 bases, the J end by 8 bases, with 15 bases between. CDR3 size: 13 residues. CDR3 amino acids: CASSPQGSVGYTF. The CDR3 DNA reads as TGTGCCAGTAGTCCCCAGGGTTCAGTCGGCTACACCTTC.

As DNA, the CDR3 is TGTGCCAGCAGCTTGGTGGTGGGGGCAACAGATACGCAGTATTTT. Amino acids: CASSLVVGATDTQYF. This chain connects TRBV5-4 to TRBJ2-3; the D gene is possibly TRBD1 (6 bases). This CDR3 is 15 amino acids long. Trimming took 0 bases from V and 3 from J, leaving 11 bases between them. Germline V lookup: CDR1 SGHNT, CDR2 YYREEE (reference sequence).

The J gene is TRBJ2-2, the V gene TRBV7-6, with TRBD1 as a possible D gene (5 bases). The CDR3 spans 15 residues. Germline CDR1 and CDR2: SGHVS and FNYEAQ. V was clipped by 1 base and J by 2 bases, with 8 bases between them. CDR3 in amino acids: CASSLDQGNTGELFF. The CDR3 DNA is TGTGCCAGCAGCTTAGATCAGGGTAACACCGGGGAGCTGTTTTTT.

The chain has TRBV6-5 and TRBJ1-1; the D gene is possibly TRBD1 (6 bases). The V gene's germline CDR1 is MNHEY and CDR2 SVGAGI. The CDR3 has 13 residues. Trimming left V 1 base short and J 7 bases short, with 10 bases between. CDR3 sequence: CASSYYGQNEAFF. DNA for the CDR3: TGTGCCAGCAGTTACTACGGACAGAATGAAGCTTTCTTT.

DNA of the CDR3: TGTGCCTGGAAACAGGGGGCGGTAAGAGGGGCCAACGTCCTGACTTTC. Residues: CAWKQGAVRGANVLTF. The J gene is TRBJ2-6, the V gene TRBV2; 9 bases fit TRBD1. CDR3 length: 16 amino acids. The germline V gene has CDR1 SNHLY and CDR2 FYNNEI. The J segment lost 4 bases and the V segment lost 11 bases, leaving 12 bases of the junction unmatched.

CDR3 loop: CASSPAGTGGWGYGYTF. The CDR3 region has the DNA TGTGCCAGCAGCCCGGCCGGGACAGGGGGCTGGGGCTATGGCTACACCTTC. V gene TRBV5-4 combines with J gene TRBJ1-2; 12 bases are a match to TRBD1. Germline CDR1 SGHNT, CDR2 YYREEE (reference sequence). J gave up 4 bases and V 4 bases, and 11 bases lay outside the gene matches. This CDR3 contains 17 residues.

The rearrangement links TRBV19 to TRBJ1-3, with 12 positions matching TRBD1. The CDR3 is 13 residues long. The trim removed 9 bases at V and 6 bases at J, leaving 3 bases unmatched. Germline V gene lookup returns CDR1 LNHDA and CDR2 SQIVND (reference sequence). The CDR3 spells CASRDRGQNTIYF. The DNA for the CDR3 is TGTGCCAGCCGGGACAGGGGGCAAAACACCATATATTTT.

This chain uses TRBV5-1 with TRBJ1-2, with TRBD1 matching 7 bases. The germline CDR1 and CDR2 sequences are SGHRS and YFSETQ. There are 16 residues in the CDR3. V lost 0 bases and J lost 8; bases outside the gene matches: 13. The CDR3 is CASSLAAYGGGLGYTF. The CDR3 DNA follows: TGCGCCAGCAGCTTGGCCGCCTACGGAGGGGGCCTGGGCTACACCTTC.